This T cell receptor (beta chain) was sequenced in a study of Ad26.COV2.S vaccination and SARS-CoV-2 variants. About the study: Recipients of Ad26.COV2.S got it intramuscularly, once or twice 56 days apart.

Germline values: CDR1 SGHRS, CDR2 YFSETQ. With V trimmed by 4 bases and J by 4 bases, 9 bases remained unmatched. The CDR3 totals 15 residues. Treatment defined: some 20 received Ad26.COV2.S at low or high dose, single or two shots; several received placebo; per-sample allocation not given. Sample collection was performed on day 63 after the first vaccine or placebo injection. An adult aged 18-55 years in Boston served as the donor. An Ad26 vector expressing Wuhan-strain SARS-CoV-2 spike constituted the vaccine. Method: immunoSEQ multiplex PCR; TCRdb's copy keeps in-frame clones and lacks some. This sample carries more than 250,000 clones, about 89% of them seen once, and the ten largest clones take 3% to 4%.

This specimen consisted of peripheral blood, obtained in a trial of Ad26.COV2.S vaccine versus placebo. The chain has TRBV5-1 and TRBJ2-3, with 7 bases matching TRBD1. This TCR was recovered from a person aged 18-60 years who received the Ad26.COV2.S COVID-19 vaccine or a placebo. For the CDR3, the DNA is TGCGCCAGCAGCAACGGACAGGTGGCGGCAGATACGCAGTATTTT. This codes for CASSNGQVAADTQYF. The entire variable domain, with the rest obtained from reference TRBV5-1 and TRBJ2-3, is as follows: KAGVTQTPRYLIKTRGQQVTLSCSPISGHRSVSWYQQTPGQGLQFLFEYFSETQRNKGNFPGRFSGRQFSNSRSEMNVSTLELGDSALYLCASSNGQVAADTQYFGPGTRLTVL.